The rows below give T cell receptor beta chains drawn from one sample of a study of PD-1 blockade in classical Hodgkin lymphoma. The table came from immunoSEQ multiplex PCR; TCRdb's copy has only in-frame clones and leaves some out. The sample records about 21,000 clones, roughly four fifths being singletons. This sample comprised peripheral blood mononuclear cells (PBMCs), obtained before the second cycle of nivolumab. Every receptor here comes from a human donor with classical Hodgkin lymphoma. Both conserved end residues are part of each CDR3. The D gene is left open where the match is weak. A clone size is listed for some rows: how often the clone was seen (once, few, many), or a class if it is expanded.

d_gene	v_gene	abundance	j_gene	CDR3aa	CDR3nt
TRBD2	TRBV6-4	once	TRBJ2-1	CASSKRDDSYNEQFF	TGTGCCAGCAGCAAGCGGGACGACTCCTACAATGAGCAGTTCTTC
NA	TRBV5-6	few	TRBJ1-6	CASSLRDSPLHF	TGTGCCAGCAGCTTGAGGGATTCACCCCTCCACTTT
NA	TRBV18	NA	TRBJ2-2	CASSPNSISLTGELFF	TGTGCCAGCTCACCTAACAGTATCTCACTCACCGGGGAGCTGTTTTTT
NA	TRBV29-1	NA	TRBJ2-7	CSVSLKETAPYEQYF	TGCAGCGTATCCCTGAAGGAGACAGCGCCCTACGAGCAGTACTTC
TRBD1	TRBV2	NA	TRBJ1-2	CASRAGQEANYGYTF	TGTGCCAGCAGGGCCGGACAGGAAGCTAACTATGGCTACACCTTC
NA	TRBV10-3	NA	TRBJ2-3	CATAGGESADTQYF	TGTGCCACCGCTGGGGGCGAGAGTGCAGATACGCAGTATTTT
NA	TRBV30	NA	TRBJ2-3	CAWSEKNLPGQDTDTQYF	TGTGCCTGGAGTGAGAAAAATTTACCGGGACAAGACACAGATACGCAGTATTTT
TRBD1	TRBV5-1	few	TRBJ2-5	CASSLTRQGFRQETQYF	TGCGCCAGCAGCCTAACCCGACAGGGGTTTCGGCAAGAGACCCAGTACTTC
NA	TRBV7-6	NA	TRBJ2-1	CASSLGGRPYNEQFF	TGTGCCAGCAGCCTCGGGGGGCGGCCATACAATGAGCAGTTCTTC
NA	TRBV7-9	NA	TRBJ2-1	CASSLVGDEQFF	TGTGCCAGCAGCTTAGTGGGGGATGAGCAGTTCTTC
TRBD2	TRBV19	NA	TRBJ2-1	CASRGLAGDYNEQFF	TGTGCCAGTAGGGGACTAGCGGGGGACTACAATGAGCAGTTCTTC